The next 3 T cell receptor beta chains were all read from a single sample in a study of control samples from healthy donors and cancer patients (dated by TCRdb to about 2020). Library prep was done by the immunoSEQ multiplex PCR assay. TCRdb took over this immuneACCESS table, retaining in-frame rearrangements with V and J assigned. Such tables are incomplete; in checked studies, under half of the missing clones stem from an unresolved V gene, and the remainder is unexplained. This sample lists 130,000 or so clones; about 90% were detected once. Around 7.3% of the sample lies in the top ten. The sample consisted of blood. The receptor set was obtained from a man in his late teens or twenties in good health.

V usage is TRBV2 and J usage is TRBJ2-7, with no clear D. The V end was cut by 6 bases, the J end by 2 bases, with 17 bases between. CDR1 SNHLY and CDR2 FYNNEI come from the germline V gene. This CDR3 region has 15 residues. As DNA, the CDR3 is TGTGCCAGCAGGGCAGAACCTGGGAATCCCTACGAGCAGTACTTC. It codes for CASRAEPGNPYEQYF. Full variable domain (missing parts from reference TRBV2 and TRBJ2-7): EPEVTQTPSHQVTQMGQEVILRCVPISNHLYFYWYRQILGQKVEFLVSFYNNEISEKSEIFDDQFSVERPDGSNFTLKIRSTKLEDSAMYFCASRAEPGNPYEQYFGPGTRLTVT.

The rearrangement uses TRBV3-1 (or the pseudogene TRBV3-2) and TRBJ2-1; possibly TRBD1 for D (6 bases). Germline V gene lookup returns CDR1 LGHDT and CDR2 YNNKEL (reference sequence). The CDR3 has 14 residues. Trimming pared 3 bases from V and 1 base from J, leaving 7 bases between. The CDR3 is CASSQQGSYNEQFF. CDR3 coding DNA: TGTGCCAGCAGCCAGCAGGGGTCCTACAATGAGCAGTTCTTC.

In DNA, the CDR3 is TGTGCCAGCAGACGCCCTGGTGGCGCCGATACGCAGTATTTT. This encodes CASRRPGGADTQYF. The chain links TRBV7-8 to TRBJ2-3; D unclear. Germline CDR1 and CDR2: SGHVS and FQNEAQ. With 6 bases removed from V and 6 bases from J, the gap between germline ends came to 16 bases. CDR3 length equals 14 residues.